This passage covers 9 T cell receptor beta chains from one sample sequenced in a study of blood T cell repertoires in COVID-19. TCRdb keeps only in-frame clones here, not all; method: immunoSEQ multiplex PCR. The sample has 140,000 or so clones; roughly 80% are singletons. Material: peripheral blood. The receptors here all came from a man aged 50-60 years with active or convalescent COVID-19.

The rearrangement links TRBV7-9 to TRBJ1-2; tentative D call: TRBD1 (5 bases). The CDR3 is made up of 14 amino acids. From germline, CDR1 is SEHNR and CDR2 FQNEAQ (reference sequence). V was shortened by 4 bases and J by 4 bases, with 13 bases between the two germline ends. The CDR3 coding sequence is TGTGCCAGCAGCTCCAGGACGGGGGGCTATGGCTACACCTTC. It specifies CASSSRTGGYGYTF.

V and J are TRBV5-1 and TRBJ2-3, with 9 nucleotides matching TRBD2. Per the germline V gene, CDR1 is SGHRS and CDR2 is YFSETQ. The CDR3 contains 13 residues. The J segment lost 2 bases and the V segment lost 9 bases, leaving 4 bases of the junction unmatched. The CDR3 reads CATGTSFTDTQYF. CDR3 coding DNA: TGCGCCACGGGGACTAGCTTCACAGATACGCAGTATTTT.

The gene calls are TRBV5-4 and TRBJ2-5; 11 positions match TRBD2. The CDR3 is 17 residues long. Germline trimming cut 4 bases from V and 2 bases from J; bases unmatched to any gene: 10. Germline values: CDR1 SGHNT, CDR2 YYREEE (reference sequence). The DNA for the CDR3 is TGTGCCAGCAGCGGGTGGGCTAGCGGGAGGCTTCAAGAGACCCAGTACTTC. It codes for CASSGWASGRLQETQYF. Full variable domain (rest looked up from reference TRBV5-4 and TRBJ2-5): ETGVTQSPTHLIKTRGQQVTLRCSSQSGHNTVSWYQQALGQGPQFIFQYYREEENGRGNFPPRFSGLQFPNYSSELNVNALELDDSALYLCASSGWASGRLQETQYFGPGTRLLVL.

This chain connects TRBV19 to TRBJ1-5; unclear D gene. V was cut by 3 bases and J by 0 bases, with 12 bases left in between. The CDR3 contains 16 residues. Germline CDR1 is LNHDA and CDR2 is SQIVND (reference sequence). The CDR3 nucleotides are TGTGCCAGTAGTATCCGGGAGTCCGATAGCAATCAGCCCCAGCATTTT. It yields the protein CASSIRESDSNQPQHF.

CDR3 bases: TGTGCCAGCAGGAGGGAAGGGTGGGAGACCCAGTACTTC. It translates to CASRREGWETQYF. This chain joins TRBV2 and TRBJ2-5, with D perhaps TRBD2 (5 bases). Trimming left V 6 bases short and J 5 bases short, with 13 bases between. The CDR3 is 13 amino acids. CDR1 and CDR2 from the germline V gene are SNHLY and FYNNEI. The full variable domain, with the rest looked up from reference TRBV2 and TRBJ2-5, is EPEVTQTPSHQVTQMGQEVILRCVPISNHLYFYWYRQILGQKVEFLVSFYNNEISEKSEIFDDQFSVERPDGSNFTLKIRSTKLEDSAMYFCASRREGWETQYFGPGTRLLVL.

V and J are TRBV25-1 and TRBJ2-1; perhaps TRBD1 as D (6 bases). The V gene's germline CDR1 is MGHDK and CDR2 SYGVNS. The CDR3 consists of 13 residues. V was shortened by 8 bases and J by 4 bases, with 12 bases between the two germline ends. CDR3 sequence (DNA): TGTGCCAGCCGCTGGGACAATTACAATGAGCAGTTCTTC. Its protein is CASRWDNYNEQFF. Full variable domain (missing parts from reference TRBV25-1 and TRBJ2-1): EADIYQTPRYLVIGTGKKITLECSQTMGHDKMYWYQQDPGMELHLIHYSYGVNSTEKGDLSSESTVSRIRTEHFPLTLESARPSHTSQYLCASRWDNYNEQFFGPGTRLTVL.

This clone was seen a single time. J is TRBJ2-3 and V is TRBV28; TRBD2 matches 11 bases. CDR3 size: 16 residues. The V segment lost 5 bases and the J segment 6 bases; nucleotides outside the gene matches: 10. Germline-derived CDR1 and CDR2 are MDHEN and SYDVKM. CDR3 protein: CASSPVAGGPSDTQYF. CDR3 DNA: TGTGCCAGCAGTCCCGTAGCGGGAGGGCCATCGGATACGCAGTATTTT.

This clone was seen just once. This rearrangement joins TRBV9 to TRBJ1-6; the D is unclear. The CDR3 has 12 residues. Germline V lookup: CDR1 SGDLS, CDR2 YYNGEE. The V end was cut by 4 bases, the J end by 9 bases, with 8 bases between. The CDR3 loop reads CASSFPGSPLHF. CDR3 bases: TGTGCCAGCAGCTTTCCGGGTTCACCCCTCCACTTT.

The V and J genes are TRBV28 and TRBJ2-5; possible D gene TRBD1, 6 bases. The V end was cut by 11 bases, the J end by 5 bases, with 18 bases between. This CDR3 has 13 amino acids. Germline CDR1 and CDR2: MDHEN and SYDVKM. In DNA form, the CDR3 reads TGTGCCGGTGGGGGCAGGGCCGAGGAGACCCAGTACTTC. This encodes CAGGGRAEETQYF.